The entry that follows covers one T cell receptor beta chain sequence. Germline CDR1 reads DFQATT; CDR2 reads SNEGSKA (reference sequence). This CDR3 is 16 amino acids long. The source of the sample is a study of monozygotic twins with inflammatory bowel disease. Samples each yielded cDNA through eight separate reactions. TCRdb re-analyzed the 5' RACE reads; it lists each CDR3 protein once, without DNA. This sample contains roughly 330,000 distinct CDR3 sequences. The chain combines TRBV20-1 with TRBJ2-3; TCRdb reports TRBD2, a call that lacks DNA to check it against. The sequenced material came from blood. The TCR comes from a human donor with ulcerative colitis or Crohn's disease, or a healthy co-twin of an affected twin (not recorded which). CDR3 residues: CSAPTGTSVKSDTQYF.